Included here is one TCR beta chain sequence, with context. The antigen is unknown. The sample is drawn from a study of early T cells in non-severe SARS-CoV-2 infection. Study in general: Chains from this unsorted whole-blood bulk RNA could not be paired.

Between the trimmed V and J ends, which lost 10 bases and 0 bases, there was a span of 14 bases. In germline, CDR1 is KGHDR, CDR2 SFDVKD. The CDR3 extends over 15 amino acids. Study-wide points: The matching step, a VDJdb search, favored anti-spike CD8 responses and missed private and CD4 specificities.

cDNA molecules, individually, were tagged with unique molecular identifiers. From the 5' RACE reads, TCRdb called clonotypes with MiXCR, one entry per CDR3 protein. In the table there are 25,000 or so distinct CDR3 sequences, 2.9% of which are singletons. The TCR comes from an adult who was a healthcare worker with PCR-confirmed SARS-CoV-2 infection or an uninfected control (not recorded which). The source material was whole blood. The chain couples TRBV24-1 to TRBJ2-2; the D is unclear. CDR3 residues: CATSRADTNTGELFF. The CDR3 region has the DNA TGTGCCACTTCCCGGGCGGATACGAACACCGGGGAGCTGTTTTTT.